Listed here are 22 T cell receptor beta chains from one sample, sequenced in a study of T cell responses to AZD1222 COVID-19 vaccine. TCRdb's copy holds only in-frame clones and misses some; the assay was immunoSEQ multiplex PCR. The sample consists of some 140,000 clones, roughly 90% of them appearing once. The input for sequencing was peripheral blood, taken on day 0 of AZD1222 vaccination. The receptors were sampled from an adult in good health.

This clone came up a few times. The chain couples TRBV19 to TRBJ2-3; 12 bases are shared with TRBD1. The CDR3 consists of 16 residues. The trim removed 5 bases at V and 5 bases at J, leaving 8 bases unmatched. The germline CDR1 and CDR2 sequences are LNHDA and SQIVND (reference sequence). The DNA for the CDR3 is TGTGCCAGTAGTGGCCGGGACAGGGGGCCGGGAGATACGCAGTATTTT. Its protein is CASSGRDRGPGDTQYF.

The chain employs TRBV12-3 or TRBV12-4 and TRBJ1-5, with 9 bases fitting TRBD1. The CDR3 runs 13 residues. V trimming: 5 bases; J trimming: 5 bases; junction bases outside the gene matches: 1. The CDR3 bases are TGTGCCAGCAGTGGACAGGGGTATCAGCCCCAGCATTTT. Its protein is CASSGQGYQPQHF.

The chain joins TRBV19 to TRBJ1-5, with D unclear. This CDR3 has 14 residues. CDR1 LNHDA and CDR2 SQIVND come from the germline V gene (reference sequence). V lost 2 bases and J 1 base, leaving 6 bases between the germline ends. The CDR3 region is CASSILPSNQPQHF. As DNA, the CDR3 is TGTGCCAGTAGTATATTGCCCAGCAATCAGCCCCAGCATTTT.

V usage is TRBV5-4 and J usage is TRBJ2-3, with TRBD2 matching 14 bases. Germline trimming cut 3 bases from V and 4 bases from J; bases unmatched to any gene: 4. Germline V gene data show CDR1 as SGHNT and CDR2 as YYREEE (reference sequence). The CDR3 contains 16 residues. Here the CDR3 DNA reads TGTGCCAGCAGCTACCGACTAGCGGGGGGGGCAGATACGCAGTATTTT. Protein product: CASSYRLAGGADTQYF.

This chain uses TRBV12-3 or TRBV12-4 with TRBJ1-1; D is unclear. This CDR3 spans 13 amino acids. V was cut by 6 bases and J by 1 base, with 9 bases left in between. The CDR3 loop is CASSQIQNTEAFF. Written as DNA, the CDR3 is TGTGCCAGCAGCCAAATCCAGAACACTGAAGCTTTCTTT.

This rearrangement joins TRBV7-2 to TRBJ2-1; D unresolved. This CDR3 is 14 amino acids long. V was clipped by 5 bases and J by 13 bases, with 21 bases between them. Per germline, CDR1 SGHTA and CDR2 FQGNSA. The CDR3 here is CASSLDSIPGEQFF. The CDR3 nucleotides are TGTGCCAGCAGCCTAGATTCAATTCCTGGGGAACAGTTCTTC.

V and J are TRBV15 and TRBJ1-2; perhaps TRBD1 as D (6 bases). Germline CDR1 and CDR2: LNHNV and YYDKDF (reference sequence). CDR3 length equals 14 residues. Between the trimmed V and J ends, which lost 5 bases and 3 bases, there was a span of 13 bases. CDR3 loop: CATSRAGTHYGYTF. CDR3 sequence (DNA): TGTGCCACCAGCCGAGCCGGGACACACTATGGCTACACCTTC.

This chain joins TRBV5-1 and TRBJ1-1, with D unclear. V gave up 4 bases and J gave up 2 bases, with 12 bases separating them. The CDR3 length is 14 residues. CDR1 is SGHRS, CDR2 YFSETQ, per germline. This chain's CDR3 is CASSALDVNTEAFF. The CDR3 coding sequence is TGCGCCAGCAGCGCTCTCGACGTCAACACTGAAGCTTTCTTT.

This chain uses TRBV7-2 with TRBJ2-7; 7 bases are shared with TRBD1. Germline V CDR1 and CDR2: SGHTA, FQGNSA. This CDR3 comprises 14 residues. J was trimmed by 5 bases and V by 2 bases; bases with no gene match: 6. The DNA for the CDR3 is TGTGCCAGCAGCTTATCGACAGGGAACAACGAGCAGTACTTC. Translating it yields CASSLSTGNNEQYF.

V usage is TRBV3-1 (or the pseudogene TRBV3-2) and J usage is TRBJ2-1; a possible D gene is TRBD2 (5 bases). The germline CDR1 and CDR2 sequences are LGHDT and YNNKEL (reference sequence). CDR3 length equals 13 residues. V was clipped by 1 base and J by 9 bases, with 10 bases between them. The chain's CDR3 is CASSQGGVGEQFF. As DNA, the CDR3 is TGTGCCAGCAGCCAAGGGGGAGTCGGTGAGCAGTTCTTC.

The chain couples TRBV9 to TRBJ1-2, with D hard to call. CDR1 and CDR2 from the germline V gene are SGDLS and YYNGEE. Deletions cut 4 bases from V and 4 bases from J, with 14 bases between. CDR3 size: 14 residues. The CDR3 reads CASSPAEGGYGYTF. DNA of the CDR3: TGTGCCAGCAGCCCCGCAGAGGGAGGCTATGGCTACACCTTC.

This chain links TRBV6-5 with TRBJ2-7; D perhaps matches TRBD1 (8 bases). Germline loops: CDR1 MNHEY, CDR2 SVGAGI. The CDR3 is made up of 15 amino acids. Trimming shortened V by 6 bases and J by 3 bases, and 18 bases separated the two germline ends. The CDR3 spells CASSHTGGGNYEQYF. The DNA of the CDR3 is TGTGCCAGCAGCCACACAGGGGGAGGGAACTACGAGCAGTACTTC.

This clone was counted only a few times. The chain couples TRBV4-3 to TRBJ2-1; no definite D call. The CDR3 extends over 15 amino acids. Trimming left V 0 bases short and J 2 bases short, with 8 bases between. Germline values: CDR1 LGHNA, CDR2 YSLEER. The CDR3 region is CASSQEWVPYNEQFF. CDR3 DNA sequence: TGCGCCAGCAGCCAAGAATGGGTTCCCTACAATGAGCAGTTCTTC.

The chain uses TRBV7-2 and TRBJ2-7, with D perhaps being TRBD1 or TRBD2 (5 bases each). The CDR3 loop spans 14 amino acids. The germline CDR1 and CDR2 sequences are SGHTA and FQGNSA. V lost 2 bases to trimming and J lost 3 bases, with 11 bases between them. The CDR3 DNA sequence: TGTGCCAGCAGCTTATCGGGACGGGACTACGAGCAGTACTTC. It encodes CASSLSGRDYEQYF.

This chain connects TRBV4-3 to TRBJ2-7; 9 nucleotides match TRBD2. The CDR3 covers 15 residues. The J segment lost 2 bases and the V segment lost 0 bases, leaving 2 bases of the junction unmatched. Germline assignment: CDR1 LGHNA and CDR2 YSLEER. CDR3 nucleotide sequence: TGCGCCAGCAGCCAAGACGGACTAGCGCCCTACGAGCAGTACTTC. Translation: CASSQDGLAPYEQYF.

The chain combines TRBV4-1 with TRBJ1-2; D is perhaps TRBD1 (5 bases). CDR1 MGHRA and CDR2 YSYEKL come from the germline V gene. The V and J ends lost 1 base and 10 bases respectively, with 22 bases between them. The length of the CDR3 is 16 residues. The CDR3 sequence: CASSQVSFWGVEDYTF. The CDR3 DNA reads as TGCGCCAGCAGCCAAGTCTCCTTTTGGGGGGTAGAGGACTACACCTTC.

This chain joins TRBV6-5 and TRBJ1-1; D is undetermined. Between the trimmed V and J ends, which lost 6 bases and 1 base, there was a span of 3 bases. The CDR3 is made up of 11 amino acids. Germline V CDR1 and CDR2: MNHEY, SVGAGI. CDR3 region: CASRGNTEAFF. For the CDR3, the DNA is TGTGCCAGCAGGGGGAACACTGAAGCTTTCTTT.

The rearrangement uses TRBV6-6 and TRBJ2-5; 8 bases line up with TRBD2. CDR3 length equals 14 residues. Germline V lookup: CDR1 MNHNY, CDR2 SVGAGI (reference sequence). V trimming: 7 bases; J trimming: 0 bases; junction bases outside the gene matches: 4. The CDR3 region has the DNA TGTGCCAGCACCCCGGGGGGGAACCAAGAGACCCAGTACTTC. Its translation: CASTPGGNQETQYF.

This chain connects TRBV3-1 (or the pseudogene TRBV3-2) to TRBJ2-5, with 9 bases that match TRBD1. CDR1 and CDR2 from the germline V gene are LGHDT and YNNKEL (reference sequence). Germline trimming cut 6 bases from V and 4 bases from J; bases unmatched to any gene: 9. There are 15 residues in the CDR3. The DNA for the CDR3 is TGTGCCAGCAGATCACAGGGGGCCTGGGGAGAGACCCAGTACTTC. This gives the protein CASRSQGAWGETQYF.

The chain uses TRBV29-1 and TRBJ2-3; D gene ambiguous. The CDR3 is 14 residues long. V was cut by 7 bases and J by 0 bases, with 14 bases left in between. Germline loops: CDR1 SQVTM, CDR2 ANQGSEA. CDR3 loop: CSAEDSLSTDTQYF. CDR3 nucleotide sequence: TGCAGCGCCGAGGATAGCCTTAGCACAGATACGCAGTATTTT.

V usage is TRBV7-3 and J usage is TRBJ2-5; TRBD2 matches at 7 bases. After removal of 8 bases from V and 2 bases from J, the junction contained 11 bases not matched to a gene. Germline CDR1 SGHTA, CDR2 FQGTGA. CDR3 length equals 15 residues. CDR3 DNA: TGTGCCAGCGCCCGTACGGGGGGTATTCAAGAGACCCAGTACTTC. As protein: CASARTGGIQETQYF.

The CDR3: CASSLDRGPTPNTEAFF. The CDR3 DNA reads TGTGCCAGCAGCTTAGACAGGGGGCCTACTCCGAACACTGAAGCTTTCTTT. The chain joins TRBV11-3 to TRBJ1-1; 8 positions agree with TRBD1. The CDR3 sequence is 17 residues long. V gave up 0 bases and J gave up 1 base; unmatched junction bases: 7. Germline assignment: CDR1 SGHNT and CDR2 YENEEA.